A selection of T cell receptor beta chains follows, all from one sample in a study of blood T cells in healthy people across ages. TCRdb processed the 5' RACE reads anew with MiXCR; each CDR3 protein has one entry. The sample contains hundreds of thousands of distinct CDR3 sequences, approximately 29% of which appear only once. Sequencing was done on a sample of blood. Every receptor here comes from a woman older than 75 in good health. Both conserved end residues are part of each CDR3. The D gene is left open where the match is weak. Some rows have no size entry. The others give once, few or many, or a class for an expanded clone.

J gene	CDR3 length	D gene	V gene	clone size	CDR3 DNA	CDR3 protein
TRBJ1-4	14	TRBD1	TRBV5-1	-	TGCGCCAGCAGCACACAGGGGGCTGATGAAAAACTGTTTTTT	CASSTQGADEKLFF
TRBJ1-5	15	-	TRBV5-1	-	TGCGCCTCTAGCTACGGCGGAGATAGCAATCAGCCCCAGCATTTT	CASSYGGDSNQPQHF
TRBJ2-5	15	TRBD1	TRBV5-4	-	TGTGCCAGCAGCCTGGACAGGGTCTCGGGTTTGACCCAGTACTTC	CASSLDRVSGLTQYF
TRBJ2-3	15	-	TRBV15	many	TGTGCCACCAGCAGAGATCTCGCTGGCACAGATACGCAGTATTTT	CATSRDLAGTDTQYF
TRBJ2-1	15	-	TRBV12-3/TRBV12-4	-	TGTGCCAGCAGTCCCTACAGGGACGCCTACAATGAGCAGTTCTTC	CASSPYRDAYNEQFF
TRBJ2-3	18	-	TRBV5-1	many	TGCGCCAGCAGCTGGGGGTGGGGCAGCAGCCCAAGCACAGATACGCAGTATTTT	CASSWGWGSSPSTDTQYF
TRBJ2-2	17	-	TRBV6-5	few	TGTGCCAGCAGTTACTCGTACCCCGGGGCACGCACCGGGGAGCTGTTTTTT	CASSYSYPGARTGELFF
TRBJ1-4	13	TRBD1	TRBV4-2	many	TGTGCCAGCACCCTATCGGACAGGGAAAAACTGTTTTTT	CASTLSDREKLFF
TRBJ2-1	14	TRBD2	TRBV7-3	many	TGTGCCAGCAGCTTAGACGGGGGGGCAAATGAGCAGTTCTTC	CASSLDGGANEQFF
TRBJ2-3	17	-	TRBV7-8	-	TGTGCCAGCAGTTCCAATGCAGGGGATAGAGTCTCGAATACGCAGTATTTT	CASSSNAGDRVSNTQYF
TRBJ2-7	11	-	TRBV29-1	few	TGCAGCGTTTATGGGGGGCGCGGGCAGTACTTC	CSVYGGRGQYF
TRBJ1-4	14	-	TRBV12-3/TRBV12-4	few	TGTGCCAGCAGCCAACAGTTCAGGGGAGAAAAACTGTTTTTT	CASSQQFRGEKLFF
TRBJ2-7	14	TRBD1	TRBV7-2	many	TGTGCCAGCAGCCGGGACAGGGCAGACTACGAGCAGTACTTC	CASSRDRADYEQYF
TRBJ1-4	16	TRBD1	TRBV7-6	few	TGTGCCAGCAGCTTAGCCGGACAGGGGGCTAATGAAAAACTGTTTTTT	CASSLAGQGANEKLFF
TRBJ1-4	17	-	TRBV5-1	few	TGCGCCAGCAGCTCCGAAAAGACACAGGGAGGAGAAGAAAAACTGTTTTTT	CASSSEKTQGGEEKLFF
TRBJ2-1	18	-	TRBV7-9	-	TGTGCCAGCAGCCCCCAGGTTTCCGGGGCTAGCTCCTACAATGAGCAGTTCTTC	CASSPQVSGASSYNEQFF
TRBJ2-1	16	TRBD2	TRBV5-1	many	TGCGCCAGCAGCTTGTCCCCTAGCGGGGGGGCCAATGAGCAGTTCTTC	CASSLSPSGGANEQFF
TRBJ2-1	17	TRBD2	TRBV7-9	many	TGTGCCAGCAGCCGCAGGAGACTAGCGGGGGGGAGGGATGAGCAGTTCTTC	CASSRRRLAGGRDEQFF
TRBJ1-6	13	-	TRBV5-8	-	TGTGCCAGCACAGTCCGCGGCAATCCACCCCTCCACTTT	CASTVRGNPPLHF
TRBJ1-1	20	TRBD1	TRBV6-5	-	TGTGCCAGCAGTTACTCGAGAGTAATGGACAGGGGAGGGGTAAGGACTGAAGCTTTCTTT	CASSYSRVMDRGGVRTEAFF
TRBJ2-7	15	TRBD1	TRBV5-1	-	TGCGCCAGCAGCCGATTCCGGGACAGCTCCTACGAGCAGTACTTC	CASSRFRDSSYEQYF
TRBJ2-7	23	TRBD2	TRBV20-1	-	TGCAGTGCTAGGATCCTCCGGCTAGCGGGGGATTTAGAAAGCACTCACTCCTACAATGAGCAGTACTTC	CSARILRLAGDLESTHSYNEQYF
TRBJ2-7	13	-	TRBV6-1	-	TGTGCCAGCAGACTAGGATCCCCCTACGAGCAGTACTTC	CASRLGSPYEQYF
TRBJ2-5	15	-	TRBV7-2	many	TGTGCCAGCAGCTTAGACCCCGGGCCGGTCGGGACCCAGTACTTC	CASSLDPGPVGTQYF
TRBJ2-3	16	-	TRBV5-1	-	TGCGCCAGCAGCTTGGACGAAAGCTTTGGGGCAGATATGCAGTATTTT	CASSLDESFGADMQYF
TRBJ2-7	16	-	TRBV7-9	many	TGTGCCAGCAGCTTAGGTTACGGGGGTAAAAAAGACGAGCAGTACTTC	CASSLGYGGKKDEQYF
TRBJ1-6	15	-	TRBV5-8	many	TGTGCCAGCAGCTCTGGGCAGGGAGGAAATTCACCCCTCCACTTT	CASSSGQGGNSPLHF
TRBJ1-1	14	TRBD1	TRBV2	few	TGTGCCAGCAAGGGGGCTGGAGCGGTGACTGAAGCTTTCTTT	CASKGAGAVTEAFF
TRBJ2-3	12	-	TRBV29-1	few	TGCAGCGTTGCGAACCCCACAGATACGCAGTATTTT	CSVANPTDTQYF
TRBJ1-4	15	-	TRBV9	-	TGTGCCAGCAGTCCTACGGGGACAAAAAATGAAAAACTGTTTTTT	CASSPTGTKNEKLFF
TRBJ2-7	13	-	TRBV5-6	many	TGTGCCAGCAGCTTGGTGGGACATTACGAGCAGTACTTC	CASSLVGHYEQYF
TRBJ2-1	16	-	TRBV20-1	-	TGCAGTGCTATAGCCTTGGGAATTGGAGGCTACAATGAGCAGTTCTTC	CSAIALGIGGYNEQFF
TRBJ2-3	17	TRBD2	TRBV4-2	-	TGTGCCAGCAGCCACGAAGGAGCGGGAGGATCCACAGATACGCAGTATTTT	CASSHEGAGGSTDTQYF
TRBJ2-3	14	TRBD1	TRBV25-1	-	TGTGCCAGCAGGGCGGACAGGGGGCCAGATACGCAGTATTTT	CASRADRGPDTQYF
TRBJ2-3	17	TRBD2	TRBV4-3	many	TGCGCCAGCAGCCAAGGGCTAGCGGGGGGCTTAACAGATACGCAGTATTTT	CASSQGLAGGLTDTQYF
TRBJ2-7	15	-	TRBV7-8	many	TGTGCCAGCAGCCCTCGGGACACTCTCTCCTACGAGCAGTACTTC	CASSPRDTLSYEQYF
TRBJ2-1	15	-	TRBV6-2/TRBV6-3	many	TGTGCCAGCACCCCTGACAGTTTTCCCTACAATGAGCAGTTCTTC	CASTPDSFPYNEQFF
TRBJ2-3	15	TRBD2	TRBV7-2	many	TGTGCCAGCAGCCTTAGCGGGGGGGCAGCAGATACGCAGTATTTT	CASSLSGGAADTQYF
TRBJ2-6	15	-	TRBV7-9	many	TGTGCCAGCGGCAACTTCCCCTCTGGGGCCAACGTCCTGACTTTC	CASGNFPSGANVLTF
TRBJ2-5	12	-	TRBV25-1	few	TGTGCCAGCAGTGAACCCGGGGAGACCCAGTACTTC	CASSEPGETQYF